A selection of T cell receptor beta chains follows, all from one sample in a study of cytomegalovirus exposure and HLA in healthy donors. The data were produced by immunoSEQ multiplex PCR, yet TCRdb's version contains in-frame clones alone and is incomplete. This table holds hundreds of thousands of clones, approximately 70% found once. The sequencing sample was made of PBMCs. The receptors were gathered from a female donor in good health and CMV-seronegative. Both conserved end residues are trimmed from each CDR3. Not all rows give a size; the values are once, few, many and, for expanded clones, a class.

length: 13; V: TRBV5-8; J: TRBJ1-2; size: NA; CDR3: ASSWAGYFDYGYT
length: 12; V: TRBV19; J: TRBJ2-7; size: NA; CDR3: ASSIFPGSYEQY
length: 13; V: TRBV4-1; J: TRBJ2-2; size: few; CDR3: ASSQASRNTGELF
length: 16; V: TRBV9; J: TRBJ2-1; size: NA; CDR3: ASSVQWGLAGPYNEQF
length: 12; V: TRBV5-1; J: TRBJ2-1; size: NA; CDR3: ASSLEGVAGVEF
length: 13; V: TRBV5-1; J: TRBJ1-2; size: NA; CDR3: ASSQTADSLYGYT
length: 12; V: TRBV6-6; J: TRBJ1-2; size: few; CDR3: ASTPMEDVGGYT
length: 12; V: TRBV27; J: TRBJ2-1; size: NA; CDR3: ASSKLAGYDEQF
length: 13; V: TRBV7-9; J: TRBJ2-7; size: NA; CDR3: ASSFSDRGDGEQY
length: 12; V: TRBV6-6; J: TRBJ2-7; size: once; CDR3: ASSLGLPPYEQY
length: 14; V: TRBV7-2; J: TRBJ2-2; size: NA; CDR3: ASSDWLGQGPGELF
length: 13; V: TRBV4-2; J: TRBJ1-5; size: NA; CDR3: ASSKGSGQNQPQH
length: 16; V: TRBV6-4; J: TRBJ2-1; size: few; CDR3: ASSDEAGDLRRRNEQF
length: 12; V: TRBV28; J: TRBJ2-7; size: once; CDR3: ASRPLAGDYEQY
length: 13; V: TRBV6-5; J: TRBJ2-3; size: NA; CDR3: ASSYLRASTDTQY
length: 13; V: TRBV28; J: TRBJ2-7; size: NA; CDR3: ASSITGTASYEQY
length: 14; V: TRBV30; J: TRBJ1-3; size: NA; CDR3: AYRDRGRHTGNTIY
length: 13; V: TRBV18; J: TRBJ1-5; size: NA; CDR3: ASSSGGSSNQPQH
length: 12; V: TRBV6-5; J: TRBJ2-7; size: few; CDR3: ASSYPMTGGKQY
length: 13; V: TRBV6-6; J: TRBJ2-7; size: NA; CDR3: ASRRTSGLNYEQY
length: 13; V: TRBV19; J: TRBJ2-3; size: few; CDR3: ASSLLAGGTDTQY
length: 11; V: TRBV7-2; J: TRBJ2-3; size: NA; CDR3: ASSPTRTDTQY
length: 16; V: TRBV4-1; J: TRBJ2-3; size: NA; CDR3: ASSPKIGASGITDTQY
length: 13; V: TRBV19; J: TRBJ2-5; size: NA; CDR3: ASSILAGSEETQY
length: 12; V: TRBV19; J: TRBJ2-7; size: NA; CDR3: ASSMGTGPYEQY
length: 12; V: TRBV5-1; J: TRBJ1-2; size: NA; CDR3: ASSSQGYNYGYT
length: 12; V: TRBV5-1; J: TRBJ1-1; size: once; CDR3: ASNPLVGGTEAF
length: 11; V: TRBV27; J: TRBJ2-3; size: NA; CDR3: ASSLSTTDTQY